This T cell receptor beta chain was sequenced in a study of Graves' ophthalmopathy and Graves' hyperthyroidism. Germline CDR1 is SEHNR and CDR2 is FQNEAQ (reference sequence). V lost 4 bases, J lost 3 bases, and 16 bases stayed unmatched. This CDR3 comprises 18 residues. Researchers took RNA transcripts and amplified TCR beta CDR3 regions from them. HTBI primers were used in a first-round RT-PCR, which preceded a second-round multiplex PCR. Each CDR3 protein is one row after TCRdb ran MiXCR on the multiplex PCR reads. The sample consists of approximately 1.2 million distinct CDR3 sequences, 35% to 40% of them appearing once. This clonotype was observed at least ten times. Its matching antigen is unknown. Study-wide findings and caveats: For predicting ophthalmopathy progression, the model had roughly 64% sensitivity and nearly 75% specificity.

The study recruited hyperthyroidism patients aged 18 to 65 who were newly diagnosed, under 2 months' duration. This chain uses TRBV7-9 with TRBJ1-1, with 8 positions matching TRBD1. The sequenced sample was peripheral blood or thyroid tissue (not recorded which). This TCR came from an adult man with Graves' hyperthyroidism. The CDR3 region has the DNA TGTGCCAGCAGCTCTAGAACGGGGGACGACAGGGGATACACTGAAGCTTTCTTT. Amino acids: CASSSRTGDDRGYTEAFF.